The 15 T cell receptor beta chains reported below all come from one sample, sequenced in a study of CD8 T cells in ankylosing spondylitis (dated by TCRdb to the late 2010s). The library relied on 5' RACE. Sequencing relied on an Illumina HiSeq 2500. Using fastp trimming at Q25 and MiXCR clonotype assembly, TCRdb reanalyzed the public sequencing data and kept in-frame beta chains. All rows with the same CDR3 protein become a single entry with the most common DNA and genes. Recorded for this sample are 9,500 to 10,000 distinct CDR3 sequences; under 6.5% of them occurred a single time. The top ten clones comprise approximately 40% of the sample. Sample: blood, either unsorted or a sorted T cell fraction (not recorded which). These receptors originate from a female donor with ankylosing spondylitis or in good health (not recorded which).

This clonotype was seen ten or more times. J is TRBJ2-1 and V is TRBV9, with TRBD1 matching over 12 bases. This CDR3 comprises 16 residues. V dropped 2 bases and J dropped 8; count of bases not matched to a gene: 8. CDR1 and CDR2 from the germline V gene are SGDLS and YYNGEE. In DNA form, the CDR3 reads TGTGCCAGCAGCGTGTCCGGGACAGGGGGCGGCTATGAGCAGTTCTTC. As protein: CASSVSGTGGGYEQFF. The full variable domain, its missing parts supplied by reference TRBV9 and TRBJ2-1, is DSGVTQTPKHLITATGQRVTLRCSPRSGDLSVYWYQQSLDQGLQFLIQYYNGEERAKGNILERFSAQQFPDLHSELNLSSLELGDSALYFCASSVSGTGGGYEQFFGPGTRLTVL.

The table lists this clonotype with a few counts. This chain connects TRBV9 to TRBJ1-1, with a weak D call TRBD1 (6 bases). This CDR3 region has 16 residues. CDR1 is SGDLS, CDR2 YYNGEE, per germline. Deletions cut 3 bases from V and 1 base from J, with 16 bases between. The CDR3 nucleotides read TGTGCCAGCAGCGGACTTCCGGGACAAAAGAACACTGAAGCTTTCTTT. Residues: CASSGLPGQKNTEAFF.

This clonotype occurred many times. The chain recombines TRBV9 with TRBJ2-1, with D perhaps matching TRBD1 (5 bases). Germline V gene sequence: CDR1 SGDLS, CDR2 YYNGEE. The CDR3 is 15 amino acids. Deletions cut 0 bases from V and 6 bases from J, with 13 bases between. The CDR3 DNA follows: TGTGCCAGCAGCGTAGAAGACAGACGAGCCAATGAGCAGTTCTTC. Its translation: CASSVEDRRANEQFF.

This clonotype was found many times. This chain uses TRBV9 with TRBJ2-1; D ambiguous. Germline V gene data show CDR1 as SGDLS and CDR2 as YYNGEE. Between the trimmed V and J ends, which lost 3 bases and 3 bases, there was a span of 7 bases. CDR3 length: 13 amino acids. This CDR3 reads CASSAPIYNEQFF. The CDR3 DNA sequence: TGTGCCAGCAGCGCACCGATCTACAATGAGCAGTTCTTC. Based on the CDR3 plus reference TRBV9 and TRBJ2-1, the full variable domain is DSGVTQTPKHLITATGQRVTLRCSPRSGDLSVYWYQQSLDQGLQFLIQYYNGEERAKGNILERFSAQQFPDLHSELNLSSLELGDSALYFCASSAPIYNEQFFGPGTRLTVL.

This clonotype counts as medium-sized. The rearrangement links TRBV9 to TRBJ1-1, with 7 bases identical to TRBD1. This CDR3 has 13 residues. CDR1 and CDR2 (germline): SGDLS, YYNGEE. The trim removed 3 bases at V and 1 base at J, leaving 0 bases unmatched. CDR3 amino acids: CASSGQGNTEAFF. The CDR3 DNA sequence: TGTGCCAGCAGCGGACAGGGGAACACTGAAGCTTTCTTT.

This clonotype was counted many times. The chain carries TRBV9 and TRBJ2-1; D tentatively reads TRBD1 or TRBD2 (5 bases each). This CDR3 has 15 residues. The ends were cut back, 2 bases at V and 5 bases at J, with 14 bases in the middle. Germline-derived CDR1 and CDR2 are SGDLS and YYNGEE. This CDR3 reads CASSVSGTTHNEQFF. The CDR3 DNA follows: TGTGCCAGCAGCGTTTCCGGGACGACCCACAATGAGCAGTTCTTC.

This clonotype has at least ten counts. This chain joins TRBV9 and TRBJ2-5, with 8 bases lining up with TRBD2. This CDR3 comprises 14 residues. Trimming cost V 3 bases and J 2 bases; bases outside gene matches: 3. Germline V gene lookup returns CDR1 SGDLS and CDR2 YYNGEE. The CDR3 bases are TGTGCCAGCAGCGGCGGGGGGCAGCAAGAGACCCAGTACTTC. Protein product: CASSGGGQQETQYF.

This clonotype occurred many times. In DNA, the CDR3 is TGTGCCAGCAGCGTGAGGGACGGATCGAACACCGGGGAGCTGTTTTTT. Its protein product is CASSVRDGSNTGELFF. This chain connects TRBV9 to TRBJ2-2, with D perhaps being TRBD1 or TRBD2 (5 bases each). The CDR3 has 16 amino acids. CDR1 is SGDLS, CDR2 YYNGEE, per germline. The V and J ends lost 2 bases and 0 bases respectively, with 11 bases between them.

By share, this clonotype counts as medium-sized (0.01 to 0.1%). The J gene is TRBJ2-1, the V gene TRBV9; TRBD1 matches at 9 bases. Germline-derived CDR1 and CDR2 are SGDLS and YYNGEE. V lost 1 base and J lost 0; bases outside the gene matches: 5. The CDR3 covers 17 residues. This CDR3 reads CASSVPRGQGSYNEQFF. The CDR3 DNA reads as TGTGCCAGCAGCGTACCCCGGGGACAGGGCTCCTACAATGAGCAGTTCTTC.

With regard to this clonotype: It may be a read error: a sequence one base away is much more abundant. The chain links TRBV9 to TRBJ2-6, with D possibly being TRBD1 (5 bases). The CDR3 runs to 13 residues. Germline-derived CDR1 and CDR2 are SGDLS and YYNGEE. CDR3 region: CASSPTGATVLTF. The CDR3 DNA sequence: TGTGCCAGCAGCCCTACTGGGGCCACCGTCCTGACTTTC.

This clonotype showed up many times. The chain employs TRBV9 and TRBJ2-5; D not certain. Germline-derived CDR1 and CDR2 are SGDLS and YYNGEE. CDR3 length equals 15 residues. Deletions cut 4 bases from V and 1 base from J, with 14 bases between. This chain's CDR3 is CASSPGGGPQETQYF. The DNA for the CDR3 is TGTGCCAGCAGCCCAGGCGGCGGACCCCAAGAGACCCAGTACTTC.

This chain joins TRBV9 and TRBJ2-1; D possibly corresponds to TRBD1 (6 bases). The CDR3 length is 13 residues. V was shortened by 4 bases and J by 8 bases, with 13 bases between the two germline ends. Germline CDR1 SGDLS, CDR2 YYNGEE. CDR3 sequence (DNA): TGTGCCAGCAGCTTACAGGGTGGCGATGAGCAGTTCTTC. It codes for CASSLQGGDEQFF.

In this sample, this clonotype turned up many times. The rearrangement uses TRBV9 and TRBJ2-2, with 7 positions matching TRBD2. This CDR3 is 14 amino acids long. The germline gives CDR1 SGDLS, CDR2 YYNGEE. Trimming cost V 0 bases and J 6 bases; bases outside gene matches: 2. The CDR3 DNA sequence: TGTGCCAGCAGCGTAGGGGACTATCCCGGGGAGCTGTTTTTT. Its translation: CASSVGDYPGELFF.

This clonotype was counted ten times or more. This chain uses TRBV9 with TRBJ2-7; 7 bases are shared with TRBD2. CDR1 SGDLS and CDR2 YYNGEE come from the germline V gene. V shed 10 bases, J shed 3 bases, and the junction held 13 bases outside the gene matches. The CDR3 runs 14 residues. DNA of the CDR3: TGTGCCTCTAGCCCCACCGGGGGGTTCTACGAGCAGTACTTC. Encoded protein: CASSPTGGFYEQYF.

This clonotype is termed medium-sized (0.01 to 0.1%). The rearrangement joins TRBV9 to TRBJ2-1; the match to TRBD1 covers 9 bases. The CDR3 extends over 15 amino acids. CDR1 is SGDLS, CDR2 YYNGEE, per germline. Trimming at V came to 3 bases and at J to 8 bases, leaving 9 bases not matched to a gene. The CDR3 is CASSGTGGDWHEQFF. The CDR3 nucleotides are TGTGCCAGCAGCGGCACAGGGGGCGATTGGCATGAGCAGTTCTTC.